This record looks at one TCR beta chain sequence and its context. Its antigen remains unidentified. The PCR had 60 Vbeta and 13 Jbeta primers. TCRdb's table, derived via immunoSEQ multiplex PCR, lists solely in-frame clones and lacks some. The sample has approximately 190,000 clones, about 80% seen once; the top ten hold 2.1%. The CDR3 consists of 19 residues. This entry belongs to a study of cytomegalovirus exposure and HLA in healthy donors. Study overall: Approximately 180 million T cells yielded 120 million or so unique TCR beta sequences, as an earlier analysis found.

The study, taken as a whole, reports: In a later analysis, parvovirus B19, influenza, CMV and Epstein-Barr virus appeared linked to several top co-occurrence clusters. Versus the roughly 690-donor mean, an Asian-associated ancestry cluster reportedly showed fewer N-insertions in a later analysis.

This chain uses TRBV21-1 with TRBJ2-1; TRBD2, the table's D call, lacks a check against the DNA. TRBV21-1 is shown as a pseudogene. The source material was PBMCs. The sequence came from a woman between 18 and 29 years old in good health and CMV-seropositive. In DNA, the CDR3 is TGTGCCACCTGGAAGAAGACTAGCGGGGGAGGGAGCTCCTACAATGAGCAGTTCTTC. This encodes CATWKKTSGGGSSYNEQFF.